This TCR beta chain stems from a study of T cells in Graves' hyperthyroidism and ophthalmopathy. Overall study results and limits: Most expanded thyroid clonotypes above 0.001 recurred in blood.

Amplified TCR beta CDR3 regions derived from RNA transcripts. The HTBI primer set served for first-round RT-PCR of the TCR CDR3. TCRdb reprocessed the multiplex PCR reads with MiXCR, giving one entry per CDR3 protein. The profile shows some 350,000 distinct CDR3 sequences, about a fifth of them singletons. This clonotype was observed many times. No antigen is known for it. The V gene end was trimmed by 4 bases and the J gene end by 8 bases; junction bases not matched to a gene: 13. Germline CDR1 reads SNHLY; CDR2 reads FYNNEI. There are 15 residues in the CDR3. Researchers barred patients who had uncontrolled infection, other autoimmune disease, pregnancy or lactation.

The V call is TRBV2, the J call TRBJ1-1, with 7 bases fitting TRBD1. The receptor was derived from a woman aged 18-29 years with Graves' hyperthyroidism. Sequencing was performed on blood. The CDR3 loop reads CASSGTGGVSKEAFF. CDR3 coding DNA: TGTGCCAGCAGTGGGACAGGTGGGGTCTCGAAAGAAGCTTTCTTT. The full variable domain, its missing parts supplied by reference TRBV2 and TRBJ1-1, is EPEVTQTPSHQVTQMGQEVILRCVPISNHLYFYWYRQILGQKVEFLVSFYNNEISEKSEIFDDQFSVERPDGSNFTLKIRSTKLEDSAMYFCASSGTGGVSKEAFFGQGTRLTVV.